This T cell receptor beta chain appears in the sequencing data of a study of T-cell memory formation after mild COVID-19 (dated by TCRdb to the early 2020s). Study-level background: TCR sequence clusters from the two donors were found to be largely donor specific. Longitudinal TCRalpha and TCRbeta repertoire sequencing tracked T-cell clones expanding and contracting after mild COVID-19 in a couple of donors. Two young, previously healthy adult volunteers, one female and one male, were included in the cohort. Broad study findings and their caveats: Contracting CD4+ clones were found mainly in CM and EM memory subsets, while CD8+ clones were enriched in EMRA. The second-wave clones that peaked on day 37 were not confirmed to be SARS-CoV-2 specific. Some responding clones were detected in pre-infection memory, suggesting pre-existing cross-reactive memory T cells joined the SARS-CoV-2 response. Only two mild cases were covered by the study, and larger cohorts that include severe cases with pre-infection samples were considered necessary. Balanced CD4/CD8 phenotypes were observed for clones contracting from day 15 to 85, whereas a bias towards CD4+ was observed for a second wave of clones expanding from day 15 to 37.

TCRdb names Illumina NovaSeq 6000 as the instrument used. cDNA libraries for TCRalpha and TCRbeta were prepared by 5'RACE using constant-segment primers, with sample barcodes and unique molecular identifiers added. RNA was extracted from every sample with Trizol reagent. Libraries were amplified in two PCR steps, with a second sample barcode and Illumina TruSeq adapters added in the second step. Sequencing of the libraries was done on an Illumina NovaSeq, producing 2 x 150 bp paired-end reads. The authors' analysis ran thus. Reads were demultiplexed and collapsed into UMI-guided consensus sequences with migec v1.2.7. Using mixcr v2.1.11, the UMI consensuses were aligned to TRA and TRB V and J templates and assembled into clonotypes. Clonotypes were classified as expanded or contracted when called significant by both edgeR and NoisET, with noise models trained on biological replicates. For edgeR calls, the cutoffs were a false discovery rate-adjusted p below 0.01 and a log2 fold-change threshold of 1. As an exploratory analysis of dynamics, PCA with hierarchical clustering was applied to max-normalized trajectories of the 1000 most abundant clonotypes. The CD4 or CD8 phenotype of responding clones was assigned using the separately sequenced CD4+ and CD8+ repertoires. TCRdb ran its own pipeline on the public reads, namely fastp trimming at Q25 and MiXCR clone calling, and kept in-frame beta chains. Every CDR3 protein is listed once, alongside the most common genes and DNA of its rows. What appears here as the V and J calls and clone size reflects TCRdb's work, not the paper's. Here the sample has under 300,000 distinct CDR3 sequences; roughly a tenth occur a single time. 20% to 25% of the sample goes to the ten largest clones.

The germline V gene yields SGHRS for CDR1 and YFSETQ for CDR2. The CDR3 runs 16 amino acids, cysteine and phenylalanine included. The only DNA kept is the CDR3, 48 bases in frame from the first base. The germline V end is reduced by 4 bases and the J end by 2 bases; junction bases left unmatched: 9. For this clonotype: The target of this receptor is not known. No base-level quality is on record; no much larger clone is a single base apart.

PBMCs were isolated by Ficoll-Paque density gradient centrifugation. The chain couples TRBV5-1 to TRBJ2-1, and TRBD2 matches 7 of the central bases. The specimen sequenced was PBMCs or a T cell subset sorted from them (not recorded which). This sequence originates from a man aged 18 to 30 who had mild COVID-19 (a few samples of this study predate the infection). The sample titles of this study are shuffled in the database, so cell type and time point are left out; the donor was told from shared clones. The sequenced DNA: TGCGCCAGCAGCGTCCGGATAGCGGGTACCTACAATGAGCAGTTCTTC. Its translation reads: CASSVRIAGTYNEQFF.